The 6 T cell receptor beta chains below all came from one sample that was sequenced in a study of human CD8 memory T cell subsets. Libraries of TCR beta chains were produced by 5' RACE (UMI-labeled). From its re-call of the 5' RACE reads, TCRdb lists each CDR3 protein once, without DNA. In total, the table holds about 6,200 distinct CDR3 sequences. Sequencing used CD8+ effector memory T cells (TEM) sorted from PBMCs. Subset described: effector memory CD8 T cells, CCR7- CD45RO+ CD95+. The receptors originated from a human donor in good health.

CDR3 amino acids: CASSLGQETDTQYF. This sequence joins TRBV6-1 and TRBJ2-3; the TCRdb call, TRBD1, lacks DNA for checking. This CDR3 is 14 amino acids long. Germline CDR1 reads MNHNS; CDR2 reads SASEGT.

The CDR3 loop reads CASSVGISDRVYGYTF. The V call is TRBV9, the J call TRBJ1-2; TCRdb calls TRBD1, which cannot be checked without DNA. Looked up from germline, CDR1 is SGDLS and CDR2 is YYNGEE. CDR3 size: 16 residues.

V is TRBV29-1 and J is TRBJ2-1; checking the TCRdb D call of TRBD1 is not possible without DNA. Per the germline V gene, CDR1 is SQVTM and CDR2 is ANQGSEA. The CDR3 extends over 13 amino acids. CDR3 sequence reads: CSPLHATYNEQFF.

The chain is built from TRBV4-3 and TRBJ2-1. Looked up from germline, CDR1 is LGHNA and CDR2 is YSLEER. This CDR3 spans 14 amino acids. The CDR3 region is CASSQPDKYNEQFF.

The chain is built from TRBV9 and TRBJ2-5; checking the TCRdb D call of TRBD2 is not possible without DNA. The germline V gene has CDR1 SGDLS and CDR2 YYNGEE. The CDR3 is 16 residues long. The CDR3: CASSVPRSGGEETQYF. Complete variable domain (other parts from reference TRBV9 and TRBJ2-5): DSGVTQTPKHLITATGQRVTLRCSPRSGDLSVYWYQQSLDQGLQFLIQYYNGEERAKGNILERFSAQQFPDLHSELNLSSLELGDSALYFCASSVPRSGGEETQYFGPGTRLLVL.

This clonotype is identified as medium-sized (0.01 to 0.1%) from frequency. This rearrangement joins TRBV6-4 to TRBJ2-2; there is no DNA to check the TCRdb D call of TRBD1. The CDR3 sequence is 14 residues long. Germline-derived CDR1 and CDR2 are MRHNA and SNTAGT. The CDR3 is CASSPGTDTGELFF.